The rows below give T cell receptor beta chains drawn from one sample of a study of human T cells and chemical hapten exposure. TCRdb used MiXCR to reprocess the RACE reads, holding one entry per CDR3 protein. The sample carries tens of thousands of distinct CDR3 sequences, 9.3% recorded once. Sample: whole blood, taken in connection with sensitization to the hapten diphenylcyclopropenone (DPC). The receptors come from a woman in her thirties or forties with alopecia areata. Some clones in this sample may be carry-over from other donors' samples. The CDR3 runs from the conserved cysteine through the conserved F or W. The D gene is left open where the match is weak. Not every row has a clone size; where given, it reads once, few, many or a size class.

clone_size	v_call	j_call	d_call	cdr3_nt	cdr3_aa
many	TRBV4-1	TRBJ2-5	TRBD2	TGCGCCAGCAGCCAAGAAGGGAGGGACTCCCAGTACTTC	CASSQEGRDSQYF
many	TRBV7-2	TRBJ2-5	.	TGTGCCAGCACCCCGAGAGGCCTCCAAAAGACCCAGTACTTC	CASTPRGLQKTQYF
few	TRBV7-6	TRBJ1-6	.	TGTGCCAGCAGCCTGGAGGGCGGGTCACCCCTCCACTTT	CASSLEGGSPLHF
few	TRBV6-1	TRBJ1-2	.	TGTGCCAGCAGTGATGGGCTATATGGCTACACCTTC	CASSDGLYGYTF
many	TRBV20-1	TRBJ2-1	TRBD1	TGCAGTGCCAGGACAGGGGGCGAGTCGGATGAGCAGTTCTTC	CSARTGGESDEQFF
few	TRBV7-9	TRBJ1-1	.	TGTGCCAGCAGCTTCCCCGGTCAAGCTTTCTTT	CASSFPGQAFF
.	TRBV4-1	TRBJ2-7	.	TGCGCCAGCAGCCAAGCGCAGGGGTTTTTCTACGAGCAGTACTTC	CASSQAQGFFYEQYF
many	TRBV20-1	TRBJ2-3	.	TGCAGTGCTAGAGATTTACAGGGAAGAGGGGATACGCAGTATTTT	CSARDLQGRGDTQYF
many	TRBV20-1	TRBJ2-3	TRBD2	TGCAGTGCTTTAGCGGGGGGGCCCGGCACAGATACGCAGTATTTT	CSALAGGPGTDTQYF
many	TRBV6-1	TRBJ2-3	.	TGTGCCAGCAGTGACCTGACAGGAGATACGCAGTATTTT	CASSDLTGDTQYF
few	TRBV6-6	TRBJ2-5	.	TGTGCCAGCAGGGCACAGAGTCCAAAAGAGACCCAGTACTTC	CASRAQSPKETQYF
few	TRBV20-1	TRBJ2-1	TRBD2	TGCAGTGCTAGTCCCCCTCGCGGGGGACGGAATGAGCAGTTCTTC	CSASPPRGGRNEQFF
many	TRBV6-6	TRBJ2-5	.	TGTGCCAGCAGTTCATCCCGGGACGGAACGGCCCAGTACTTC	CASSSSRDGTAQYF
few	TRBV7-2	TRBJ2-3	.	TGTGCCAGCAGCCCCGGACTGATCACAGATACGCAGTATTTT	CASSPGLITDTQYF
.	TRBV7-2	TRBJ2-5	TRBD2	TGTGCCAGCAGCTTTTCTGCCCTAGCGGGGCGAAAAGAGACCCAGTACTTC	CASSFSALAGRKETQYF
many	TRBV28	TRBJ2-7	.	TGTGCCAGCAGCCCTCCCCCCGACTACGAGCAGTACTTC	CASSPPPDYEQYF
few	TRBV5-1	TRBJ2-1	.	TGCGCCAGCAGCGCGGACTTATACAATGAGCAGTTCTTC	CASSADLYNEQFF
many	TRBV12-3/TRBV12-4	TRBJ1-2	TRBD1	TGTGCCAGCAGTTTATCGACAGGGTATGGCTACACCTTC	CASSLSTGYGYTF
.	TRBV28	TRBJ2-3	TRBD2	TGTGCCAGCAGTTTAAAGACTAGCGGGGAGCGCACAGATACGCAGTATTTT	CASSLKTSGERTDTQYF
many	TRBV29-1	TRBJ1-1	.	TGCAGCGGAGGAGACACTGAAGCTTTCTTT	CSGGDTEAFF
many	TRBV4-1	TRBJ2-6	.	TGCGCCAGCAGCCAGGCGGACGGAGCTGGGGCCAACGTCCTGACTTTC	CASSQADGAGANVLTF
many	TRBV30	TRBJ1-3	.	TGTGCCTGGAGTGTAGGTCCTGGAAACACCATATATTTT	CAWSVGPGNTIYF